This T cell receptor (beta chain) appears in the sequencing data of a study of blood T cell repertoires in COVID-19. Study details: The study drew acute and convalescent COVID-19 samples from the United States, Italy and Spain. In each case, the material was cDNA or gDNA derived from T cells, B-cell-depleted T cells, or PBMCs.

In Seattle, patients joined the study during active infection and were tracked longitudinally. Clones were sequenced by immunoSEQ multiplex PCR, and TCRdb holds only the in-frame ones, with some missing. The sample yields 200,000 to 250,000 clones, about 87% seen once. Input material: peripheral blood. The sequence derives from a woman aged 30 to 39 with COVID-19, enrolled during active disease.

CDR3 in amino acids: CSVGAGGPTDTQYF. The CDR3 DNA is TGCAGCGTTGGGGCGGGGGGGCCTACAGATACGCAGTATTTT. The rearrangement uses TRBV29-1 and TRBJ2-3; 9 bases match TRBD2. Germline CDR1 is SQVTM and CDR2 is ANQGSEA. This CDR3 is 14 amino acids long. With 4 bases clipped from V and 3 bases from J, the junction kept 5 bases outside the gene matches.